The 21 T cell receptor beta chains below come from one sample, sequenced in a study of blood T cell repertoires in COVID-19. The data were produced by immunoSEQ multiplex PCR, yet TCRdb's version contains in-frame clones alone and is incomplete. Here the sample spans nearly 95,000 clones, 80% to 90% being singletons. The sample comprised peripheral blood. The receptors originated from a human donor with acute or convalescent COVID-19. The donor label of this sample is uncertain.

V gene TRBV6-5 combines with J gene TRBJ2-5, with D possibly TRBD2 on 5 matching bases. Trimming left V 5 bases short and J 7 bases short, with 17 bases between. Germline-derived CDR1 and CDR2 are MNHEY and SVGAGI. The CDR3 extends over 14 amino acids. The CDR3 reads CASSTQLGAATQYF. The CDR3 DNA follows: TGTGCCAGCAGTACCCAACTAGGCGCGGCGACCCAGTACTTC.

This chain joins TRBV27 and TRBJ2-6; unclear D gene. Per the germline V gene, CDR1 is MNHEY and CDR2 is SMNVEV (reference sequence). V was pared by 1 base and J by 0 bases, with 10 bases between. The length of the CDR3 is 17 residues. CDR3 region: CASSLFLLSSGANVLTF. The DNA of the CDR3 is TGTGCCAGCAGTTTATTTCTCCTAAGCTCTGGGGCCAACGTCCTGACTTTC.

V and J are TRBV4-1 and TRBJ2-5, with TRBD2 identical over 11 bases. The CDR3 extends over 18 amino acids. Trimming removed 0 bases from V and 1 base from J; junction bases left unmatched: 7. Germline lookup yields CDR1 MGHRA and CDR2 YSYEKL. The CDR3 bases are TGCGCCAGCAGCCAAGAACTAGCGGGGGCCGCCAGCCAAGAGACCCAGTACTTC. Its protein is CASSQELAGAASQETQYF.

This clone was recorded a few times. The genes are TRBV30 and TRBJ1-1; 7 bases are a match to TRBD1. This CDR3 has 16 residues. Unmatched junction bases numbered 8, after V lost 1 base and J lost 0 bases. Germline V gene data show CDR1 as GTSNPN and CDR2 as SVGIG (reference sequence). The DNA of the CDR3 is TGTGCCTGGAGTGGACAGGGCCAAGGACTGAACACTGAAGCTTTCTTT. It is translated as CAWSGQGQGLNTEAFF.

The chain links TRBV19 to TRBJ1-5, with D possibly being TRBD1 (5 bases). V was cut by 5 bases and J by 7 bases, with 12 bases left in between. Germline assignment: CDR1 LNHDA and CDR2 SQIVND (reference sequence). The CDR3 covers 13 residues. As DNA, the CDR3 is TGTGCCAGTAGTCCTGAAGGGGTACAGCCCCAGCATTTT. This sequence encodes CASSPEGVQPQHF.

V is TRBV9 and J is TRBJ2-7; 7 nucleotides match TRBD1. CDR3 length: 17 residues. The germline gives CDR1 SGDLS, CDR2 YYNGEE. V lost 0 bases and J lost 0; bases outside the gene matches: 9. DNA for the CDR3: TGTGCCAGCAGCGTAGCCCCGGGACAGAAAAGCTCCTACGAGCAGTACTTC. Protein: CASSVAPGQKSSYEQYF.

Concerning this clone: The sample holds other DNA sequences that translate to the same CDR3. The V call is TRBV5-1, the J call TRBJ1-5; 7 bases line up with TRBD1. Germline V gene data show CDR1 as SGHRS and CDR2 as YFSETQ. V shed 4 bases, J shed 2 bases, and the junction held 3 bases outside the gene matches. This CDR3 spans 14 amino acids. CDR3 region: CASSVGQGNQPQHF. CDR3 bases: TGCGCCAGCAGCGTTGGACAGGGCAATCAGCCCCAGCATTTT.

This clone was observed once. The gene calls are TRBV28 and TRBJ2-1, with D unclear. This CDR3 contains 11 residues. Deletions cut 2 bases from V and 9 bases from J, with 5 bases between. Germline V gene lookup returns CDR1 MDHEN and CDR2 SYDVKM. The CDR3 is CASSLSFEQFF. The CDR3, as DNA: TGTGCCAGCAGTTTAAGCTTTGAGCAGTTCTTC.

This chain uses TRBV6-5 with TRBJ2-7, with a weak D call TRBD2 (7 bases). Trimming stripped 4 bases from V and 4 bases from J, with 17 bases between. The germline gives CDR1 MNHEY, CDR2 SVGAGI. The CDR3 extends over 15 amino acids. The CDR3 nucleotides read TGTGCCAGCAGTTTCGGTCGAGGGGGGGCTTACGAGCAGTACTTC. Protein product: CASSFGRGGAYEQYF.

Concerning this clone: The sample contains more than one DNA sequence encoding this CDR3. The chain recombines TRBV5-1 with TRBJ2-7; TRBD2 aligns across 8 bases. With V trimmed by 0 bases and J by 11 bases, 4 bases remained unmatched. Per the germline V gene, CDR1 is SGHRS and CDR2 is YFSETQ. This CDR3 region has 12 residues. The CDR3 here is CASSLAGGGKYF. CDR3 DNA: TGCGCCAGCAGCTTGGCCGGGGGGGGGAAGTACTTC.

The chain links TRBV10-3 to TRBJ2-7; maybe TRBD1 (6 bases). V lost 6 bases and J lost 5, with 14 bases in between. CDR1 ENHRY and CDR2 SYGVKD come from the germline V gene. The CDR3 loop spans 13 amino acids. The CDR3 DNA reads TGTGCCATCAGGAGACAGGTTCCCCACGAGCAGTACTTC. Its translation: CAIRRQVPHEQYF.

This clone was observed a few times. The V gene is TRBV2, the J gene TRBJ1-3; D possibly corresponds to TRBD1 (6 bases). Trimming removed 7 bases at V and 4 bases at J, with 17 bases between. CDR1 SNHLY and CDR2 FYNNEI come from the germline V gene. The CDR3 spans 15 residues. The CDR3 spells CASKLQTGTGNTIYF. The CDR3 region has the DNA TGTGCCAGCAAGCTCCAAACAGGGACGGGAAACACCATATATTTT.

The rearrangement uses TRBV7-8 and TRBJ1-4, with a possible D match to TRBD1 (5 bases). CDR1 is SGHVS, CDR2 FQNEAQ, per germline. CDR3 length: 15 residues. V lost 5 bases and J 8 bases, leaving 18 bases between the germline ends. CDR3 nucleotide sequence: TGTGCCAGCAGCACCTTCCAGGGTCAGAAGGAAAAACTGTTTTTT. It specifies CASSTFQGQKEKLFF.

The V and J genes are TRBV7-9 and TRBJ1-2; D is ambiguous. Germline assignment: CDR1 SEHNR and CDR2 FQNEAQ (reference sequence). V lost 5 bases and J 4 bases, leaving 23 bases between the germline ends. The CDR3 consists of 17 residues. This chain's CDR3 is CASSPTNGWREGYGYTF. CDR3 nucleotides: TGTGCCAGCAGCCCTACAAATGGCTGGCGGGAAGGCTATGGCTACACCTTC.

V gene TRBV5-1 combines with J gene TRBJ1-1; 7 nucleotides align to TRBD1. Germline V CDR1 and CDR2: SGHRS, YFSETQ. Trimming at V came to 2 bases and at J to 8 bases, leaving 21 bases not matched to a gene. The CDR3 totals 18 residues. The DNA of the CDR3 is TGCGCCAGCAGCTTCGAAGAGCGGCGGACGACGCCAGGGGGGGAAGCTTTCTTT. This translates into CASSFEERRTTPGGEAFF.

The rearrangement uses TRBV30 and TRBJ1-2; TRBD1 is a possible D gene (5 bases). The CDR3 covers 14 residues. Germline V CDR1 and CDR2: GTSNPN, SVGIG (reference sequence). Trimming stripped 3 bases from V and 2 bases from J, with 13 bases between. CDR3 amino acids: CAWRGTGVNYGYTF. CDR3 nucleotides: TGTGCCTGGAGAGGGACGGGGGTAAACTATGGCTACACCTTC.

This rearrangement joins TRBV3-1 (or the pseudogene TRBV3-2) to TRBJ2-1, with D maybe TRBD2 (5 bases). This CDR3 contains 15 residues. Per the germline V gene, CDR1 is LGHDT and CDR2 is YNNKEL (reference sequence). V lost 1 base, J lost 0 bases, and 7 bases lay in between. This CDR3 is CASSQAGSSYNEQFF. In DNA, the CDR3 is TGTGCCAGCAGCCAAGCGGGGAGCTCCTACAATGAGCAGTTCTTC.

V and J are TRBV4-1 and TRBJ2-7; 12 nucleotides align to TRBD2. Germline values: CDR1 MGHRA, CDR2 YSYEKL. This CDR3 is 16 amino acids long. The junction had 8 bases not matched to a gene; V was cut back by 4 bases and J by 4 bases. CDR3 residues: CASSLSAGTSGYEQYF. Here the CDR3 DNA reads TGCGCCAGCAGCCTCAGCGCCGGGACTAGCGGGTACGAGCAGTACTTC.

The chain has TRBV5-4 and TRBJ1-3, with 7 bases that match TRBD1. Germline values: CDR1 SGHNT, CDR2 YYREEE (reference sequence). Trimming removed 3 bases from V and 4 bases from J; junction bases left unmatched: 7. CDR3 length equals 15 residues. The CDR3 region is CASSSRGMGGNTIYF. The DNA for the CDR3 is TGTGCCAGCAGCTCCAGGGGGATGGGGGGAAACACCATATATTTT.

The genes are TRBV12-3 or TRBV12-4 and TRBJ1-2; TRBD1 aligns across 8 bases. The CDR3 totals 13 residues. V was pared by 4 bases and J by 3 bases, with 1 base of the junction left unmatched. In DNA form, the CDR3 reads TGTGCCAGCAGTTACAGGGGGGACTATGGCTACACCTTC. Amino acid sequence: CASSYRGDYGYTF.

The gene calls are TRBV30 and TRBJ1-4, with D possibly being TRBD1 (5 bases). Per the germline V gene, CDR1 is GTSNPN and CDR2 is SVGIG (reference sequence). Trimming took 2 bases from V and 8 from J, leaving 9 bases between them. The CDR3 contains 12 residues. The CDR3, as DNA: TGTGCCTGGAGTTCCGGGGGGGAAAAACTGTTTTTT. Protein sequence: CAWSSGGEKLFF.